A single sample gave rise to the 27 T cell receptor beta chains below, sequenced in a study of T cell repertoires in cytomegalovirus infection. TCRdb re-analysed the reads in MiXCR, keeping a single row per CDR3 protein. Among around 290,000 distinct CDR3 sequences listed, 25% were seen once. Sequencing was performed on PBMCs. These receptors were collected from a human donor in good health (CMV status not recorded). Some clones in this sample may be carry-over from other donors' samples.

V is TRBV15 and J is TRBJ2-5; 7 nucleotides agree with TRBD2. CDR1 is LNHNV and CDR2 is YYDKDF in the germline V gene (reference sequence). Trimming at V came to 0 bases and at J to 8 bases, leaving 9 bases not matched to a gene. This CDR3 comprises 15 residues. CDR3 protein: CATSRDGGRAGTQYF. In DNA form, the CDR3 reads TGTGCCACCAGCAGAGATGGGGGGAGGGCCGGCACCCAGTACTTC.

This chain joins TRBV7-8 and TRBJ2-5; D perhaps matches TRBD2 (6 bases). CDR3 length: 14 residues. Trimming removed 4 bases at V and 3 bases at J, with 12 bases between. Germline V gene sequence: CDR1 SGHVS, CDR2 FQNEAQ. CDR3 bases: TGTGCCAGCAGCTCCGCCGGGAGCAAAGAGACCCAGTACTTC. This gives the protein CASSSAGSKETQYF.

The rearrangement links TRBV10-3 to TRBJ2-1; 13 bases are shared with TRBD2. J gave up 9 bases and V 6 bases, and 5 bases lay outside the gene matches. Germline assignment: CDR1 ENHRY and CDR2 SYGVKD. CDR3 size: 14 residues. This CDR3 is CAISGLAGAGEQFF. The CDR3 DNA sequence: TGTGCCATCAGCGGACTAGCGGGAGCCGGTGAGCAGTTCTTC.

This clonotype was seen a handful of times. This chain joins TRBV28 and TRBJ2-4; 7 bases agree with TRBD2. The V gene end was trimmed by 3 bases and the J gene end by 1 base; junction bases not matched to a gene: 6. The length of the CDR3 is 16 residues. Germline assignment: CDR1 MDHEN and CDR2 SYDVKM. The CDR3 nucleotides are TGTGCCAGCAGTTTTGTGGCGGGGGAGGCCAAAAACATTCAGTACTTC. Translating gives CASSFVAGEAKNIQYF. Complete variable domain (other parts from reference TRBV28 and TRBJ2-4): DVKVTQSSRYLVKRTGEKVFLECVQDMDHENMFWYRQDPGLGLRLIYFSYDVKMKEKGDIPEGYSVSREKKERFSLILESASTNQTSMYLCASSFVAGEAKNIQYFGAGTRLSVL.

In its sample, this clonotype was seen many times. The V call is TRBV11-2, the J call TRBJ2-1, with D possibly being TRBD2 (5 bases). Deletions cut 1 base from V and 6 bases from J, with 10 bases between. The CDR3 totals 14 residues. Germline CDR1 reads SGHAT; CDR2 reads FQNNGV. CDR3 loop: CASSLVYGVNEQFF. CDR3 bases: TGTGCCAGCAGCTTAGTTTACGGGGTCAATGAGCAGTTCTTC.

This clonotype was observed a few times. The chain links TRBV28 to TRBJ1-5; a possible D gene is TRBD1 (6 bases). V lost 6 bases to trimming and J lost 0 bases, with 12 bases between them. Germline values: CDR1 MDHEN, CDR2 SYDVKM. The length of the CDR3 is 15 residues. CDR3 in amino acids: CASSRQVHSNQPQHF. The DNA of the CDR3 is TGTGCCAGCAGCCGACAGGTCCATAGCAATCAGCCCCAGCATTTT.

CDR3 sequence reads: CATAPSGRNEQFF. The CDR3 nucleotides read TGTGCCACCGCACCGAGCGGCCGCAATGAGCAGTTCTTC. The chain has TRBV15 and TRBJ2-1; D may be TRBD2 (5 bases). Germline loops: CDR1 LNHNV, CDR2 YYDKDF (reference sequence). This CDR3 comprises 13 residues. The V and J ends lost 8 bases and 6 bases respectively, with 14 bases between them.

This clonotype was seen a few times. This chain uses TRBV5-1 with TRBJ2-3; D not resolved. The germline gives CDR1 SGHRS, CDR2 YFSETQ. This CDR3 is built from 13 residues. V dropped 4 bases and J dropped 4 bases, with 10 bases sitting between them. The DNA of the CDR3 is TGCGCCAGCAGCAAGGTCAATCCAGATACGCAGTATTTT. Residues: CASSKVNPDTQYF.

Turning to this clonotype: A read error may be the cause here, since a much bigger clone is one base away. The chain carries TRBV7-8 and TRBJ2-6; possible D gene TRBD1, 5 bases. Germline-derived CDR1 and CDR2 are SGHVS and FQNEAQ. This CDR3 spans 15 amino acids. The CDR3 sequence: CASSLGRSGANGLTF. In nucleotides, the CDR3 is TGTGCCAGCAGCTTAGGCAGAAGTGGGGCCAACGGCCTGACTTTC.

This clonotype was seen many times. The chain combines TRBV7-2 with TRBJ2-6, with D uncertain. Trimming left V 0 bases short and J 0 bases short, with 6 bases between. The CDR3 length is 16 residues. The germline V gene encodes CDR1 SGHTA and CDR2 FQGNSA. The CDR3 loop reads CASSLAPASGANVLTF. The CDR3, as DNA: TGTGCCAGCAGCTTAGCCCCCGCCTCTGGGGCCAACGTCCTGACTTTC.

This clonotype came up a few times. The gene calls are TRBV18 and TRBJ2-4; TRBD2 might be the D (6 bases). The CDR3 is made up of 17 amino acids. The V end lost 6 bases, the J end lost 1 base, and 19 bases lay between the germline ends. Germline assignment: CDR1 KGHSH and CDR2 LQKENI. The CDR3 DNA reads TGTGCCAGCTCCCCCCGAGAGGGGAGGATTGCCAAAAACATTCAGTACTTC. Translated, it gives CASSPREGRIAKNIQYF.

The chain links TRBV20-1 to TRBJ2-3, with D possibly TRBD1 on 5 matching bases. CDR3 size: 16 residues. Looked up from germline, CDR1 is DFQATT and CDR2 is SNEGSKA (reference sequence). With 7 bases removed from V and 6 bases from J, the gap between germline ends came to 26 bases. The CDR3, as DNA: TGCAGTGGACGGACCGAGCTCCTGGTAGCAGGGGATACGCAGTATTTT. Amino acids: CSGRTELLVAGDTQYF.

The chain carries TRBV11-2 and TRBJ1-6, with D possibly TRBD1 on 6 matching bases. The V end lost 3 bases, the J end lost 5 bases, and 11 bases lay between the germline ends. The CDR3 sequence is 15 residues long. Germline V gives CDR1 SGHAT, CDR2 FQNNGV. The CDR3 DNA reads TGTGCCAGCAGCTTTGGACAGAGCCATAATTCACCCCTCCACTTT. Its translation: CASSFGQSHNSPLHF.

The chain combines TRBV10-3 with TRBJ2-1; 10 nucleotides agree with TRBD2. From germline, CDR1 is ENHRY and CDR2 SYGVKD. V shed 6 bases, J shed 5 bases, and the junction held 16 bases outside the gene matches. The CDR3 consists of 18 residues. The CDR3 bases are TGTGCCATCAGGACCCGCCCCCCCGGGACTAGCGAAAACAATGAGCAGTTCTTC. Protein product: CAIRTRPPGTSENNEQFF.

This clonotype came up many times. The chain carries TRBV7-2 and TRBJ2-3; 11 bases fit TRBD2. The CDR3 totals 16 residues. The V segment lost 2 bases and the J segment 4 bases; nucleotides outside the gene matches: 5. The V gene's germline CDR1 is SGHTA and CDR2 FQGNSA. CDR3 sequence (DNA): TGTGCCAGCAGCTTACGCCCTAGCGGGAGGCCAGATACGCAGTATTTT. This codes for CASSLRPSGRPDTQYF.

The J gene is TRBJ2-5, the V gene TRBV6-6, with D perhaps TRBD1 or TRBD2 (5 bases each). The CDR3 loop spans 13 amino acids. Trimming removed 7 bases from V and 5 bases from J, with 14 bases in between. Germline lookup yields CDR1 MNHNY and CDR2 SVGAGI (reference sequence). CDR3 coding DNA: TGTGCCAGCACCAGCCTGGGGGTCGAGACCCAGTACTTC. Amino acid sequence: CASTSLGVETQYF.

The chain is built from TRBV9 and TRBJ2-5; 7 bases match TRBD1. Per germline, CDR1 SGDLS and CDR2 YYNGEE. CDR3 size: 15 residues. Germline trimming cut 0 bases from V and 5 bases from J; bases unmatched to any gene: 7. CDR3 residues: CASSVGPTGRETQYF. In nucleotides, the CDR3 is TGTGCCAGCAGCGTAGGTCCGACAGGGCGTGAGACCCAGTACTTC.

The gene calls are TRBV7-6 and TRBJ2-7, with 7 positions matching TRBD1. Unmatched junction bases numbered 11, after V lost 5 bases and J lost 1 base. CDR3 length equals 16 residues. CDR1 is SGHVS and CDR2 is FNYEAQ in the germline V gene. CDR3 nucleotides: TGTGCCAGCAGCCCTATAGGACGACAGGGATCCTACGAGCAGTACTTC. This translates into CASSPIGRQGSYEQYF.

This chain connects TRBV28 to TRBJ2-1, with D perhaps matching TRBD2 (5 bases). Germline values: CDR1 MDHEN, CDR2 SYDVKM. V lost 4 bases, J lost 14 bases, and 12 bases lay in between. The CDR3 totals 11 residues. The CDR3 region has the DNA TGTGCCAGCAGTTCTGGACTCTGGAAGTTCTTC. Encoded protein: CASSSGLWKFF.

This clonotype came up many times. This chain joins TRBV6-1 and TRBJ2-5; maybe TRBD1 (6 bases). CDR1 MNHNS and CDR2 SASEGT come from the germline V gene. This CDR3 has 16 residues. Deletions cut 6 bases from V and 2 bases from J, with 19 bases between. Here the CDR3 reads CASRNLKRTVQETQYF. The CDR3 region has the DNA TGTGCCAGCAGAAATCTAAAGAGGACAGTTCAAGAGACCCAGTACTTC.

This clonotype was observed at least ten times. The CDR3: CASSSLGGSQETQYF. The CDR3 nucleotides are TGTGCCAGCAGCTCCCTGGGAGGTAGCCAAGAGACCCAGTACTTC. The genes are TRBV7-2 and TRBJ2-5, with a weak D call TRBD2 (6 bases). There are 15 residues in the CDR3. The V gene's germline CDR1 is SGHTA and CDR2 FQGNSA. The V and J ends lost 4 bases and 1 base respectively, with 13 bases between them.

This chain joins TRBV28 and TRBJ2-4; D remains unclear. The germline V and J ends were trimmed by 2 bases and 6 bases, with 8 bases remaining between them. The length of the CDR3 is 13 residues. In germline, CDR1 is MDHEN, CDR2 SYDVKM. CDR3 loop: CASSLTGRNIQYF. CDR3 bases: TGTGCCAGCAGTTTAACGGGCAGAAACATTCAGTACTTC.

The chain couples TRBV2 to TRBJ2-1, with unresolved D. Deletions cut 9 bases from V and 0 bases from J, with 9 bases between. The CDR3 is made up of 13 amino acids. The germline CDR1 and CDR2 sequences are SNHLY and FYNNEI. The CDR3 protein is CARKESSYNEQFF. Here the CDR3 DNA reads TGTGCCAGGAAAGAGAGCTCCTACAATGAGCAGTTCTTC.

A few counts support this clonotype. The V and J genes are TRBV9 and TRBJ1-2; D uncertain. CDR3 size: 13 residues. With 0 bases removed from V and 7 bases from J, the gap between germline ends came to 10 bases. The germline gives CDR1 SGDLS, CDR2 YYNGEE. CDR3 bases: TGTGCCAGCAGCGTAGGAATCCCCTCTGGCTACACCTTC. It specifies CASSVGIPSGYTF. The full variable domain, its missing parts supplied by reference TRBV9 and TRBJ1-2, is DSGVTQTPKHLITATGQRVTLRCSPRSGDLSVYWYQQSLDQGLQFLIQYYNGEERAKGNILERFSAQQFPDLHSELNLSSLELGDSALYFCASSVGIPSGYTFGSGTRLTVV.

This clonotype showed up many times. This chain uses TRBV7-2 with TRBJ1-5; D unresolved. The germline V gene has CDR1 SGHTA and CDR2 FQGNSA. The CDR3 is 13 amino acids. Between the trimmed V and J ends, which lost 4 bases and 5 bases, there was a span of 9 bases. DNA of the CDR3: TGTGCCAGCAGCTACTCTTGGGATCAGCCCCAGCATTTT. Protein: CASSYSWDQPQHF.

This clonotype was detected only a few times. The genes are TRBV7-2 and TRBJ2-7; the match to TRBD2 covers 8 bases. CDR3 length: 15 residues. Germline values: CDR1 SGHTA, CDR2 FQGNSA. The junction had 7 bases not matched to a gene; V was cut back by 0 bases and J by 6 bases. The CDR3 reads CASSLARAGGSEQYF. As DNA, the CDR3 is TGTGCCAGCAGCTTAGCGCGGGCGGGGGGAAGCGAGCAGTACTTC.

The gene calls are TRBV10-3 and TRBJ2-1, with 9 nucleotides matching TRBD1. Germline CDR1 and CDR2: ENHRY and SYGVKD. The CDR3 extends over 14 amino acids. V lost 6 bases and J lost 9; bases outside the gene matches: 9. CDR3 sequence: CAISGTGTRSEQFF. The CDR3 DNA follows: TGTGCCATCAGCGGGACAGGGACGCGGAGTGAGCAGTTCTTC.